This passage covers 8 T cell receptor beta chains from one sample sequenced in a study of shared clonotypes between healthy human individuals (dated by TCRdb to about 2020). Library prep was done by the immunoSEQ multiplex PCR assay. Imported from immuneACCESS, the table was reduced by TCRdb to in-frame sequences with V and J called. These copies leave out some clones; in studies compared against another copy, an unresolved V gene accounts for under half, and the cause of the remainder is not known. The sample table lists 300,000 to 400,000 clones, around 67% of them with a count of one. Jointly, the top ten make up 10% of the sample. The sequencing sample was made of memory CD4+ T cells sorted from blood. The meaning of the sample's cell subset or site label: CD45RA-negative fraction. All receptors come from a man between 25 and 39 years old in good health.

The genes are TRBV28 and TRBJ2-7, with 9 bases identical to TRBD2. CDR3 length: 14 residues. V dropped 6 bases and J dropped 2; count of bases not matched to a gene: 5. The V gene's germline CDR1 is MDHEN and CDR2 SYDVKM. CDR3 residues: CASRPAGGTYEQYF. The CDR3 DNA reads TGTGCCAGCAGGCCCGCGGGAGGGACCTACGAGCAGTACTTC.

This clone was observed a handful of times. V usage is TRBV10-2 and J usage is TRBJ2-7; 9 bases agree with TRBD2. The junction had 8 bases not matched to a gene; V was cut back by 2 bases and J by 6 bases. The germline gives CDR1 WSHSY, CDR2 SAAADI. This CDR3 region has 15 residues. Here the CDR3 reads CASSETLAGKGEQYF. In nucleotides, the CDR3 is TGCGCCAGCAGTGAGACTCTAGCGGGAAAAGGCGAGCAGTACTTC.

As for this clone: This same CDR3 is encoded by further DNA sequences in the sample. In nucleotides, the CDR3 is TGTGCCAGCAGTGAAGAGACCCAGTACTTC. Its translation: CASSEETQYF. The V and J genes are TRBV2 and TRBJ2-5; D gene unclear. The CDR3 loop spans 10 amino acids. Trimming removed 1 base from V and 6 bases from J, with 0 bases in between. The germline V gene has CDR1 SNHLY and CDR2 FYNNEI. Together with reference TRBV2 and TRBJ2-5, the CDR3 gives the full variable domain: EPEVTQTPSHQVTQMGQEVILRCVPISNHLYFYWYRQILGQKVEFLVSFYNNEISEKSEIFDDQFSVERPDGSNFTLKIRSTKLEDSAMYFCASSEETQYFGPGTRLLVL.

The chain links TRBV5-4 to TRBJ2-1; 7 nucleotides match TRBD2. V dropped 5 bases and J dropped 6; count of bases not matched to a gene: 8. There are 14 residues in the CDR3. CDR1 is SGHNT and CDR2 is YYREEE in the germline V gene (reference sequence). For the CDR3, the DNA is TGTGCCAGCAGGGATCAGACTAGCTTCAATGAGCAGTTCTTC. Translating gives CASRDQTSFNEQFF.

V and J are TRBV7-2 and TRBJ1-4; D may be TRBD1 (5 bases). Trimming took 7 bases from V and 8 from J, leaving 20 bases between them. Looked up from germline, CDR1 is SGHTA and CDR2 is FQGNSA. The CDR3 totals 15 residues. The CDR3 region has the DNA TGTGCCAGCACCCCTACTGGGGCCCGAGGGGAAAAACTGTTTTTT. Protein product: CASTPTGARGEKLFF.

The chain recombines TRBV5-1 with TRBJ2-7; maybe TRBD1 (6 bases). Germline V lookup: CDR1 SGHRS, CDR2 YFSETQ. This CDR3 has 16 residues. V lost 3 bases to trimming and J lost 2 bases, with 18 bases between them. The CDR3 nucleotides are TGCGCCAGCAGCTGGGGCTTAGGGGGAACAACCTACGAGCAGTACTTC. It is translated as CASSWGLGGTTYEQYF.

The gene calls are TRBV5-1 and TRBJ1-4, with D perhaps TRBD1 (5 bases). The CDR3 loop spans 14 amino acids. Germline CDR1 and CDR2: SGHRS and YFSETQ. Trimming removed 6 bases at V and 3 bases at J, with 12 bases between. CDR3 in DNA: TGCGCCAGCACCCCAGGGAGTCCTAATGAAAAACTGTTTTTT. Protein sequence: CASTPGSPNEKLFF.

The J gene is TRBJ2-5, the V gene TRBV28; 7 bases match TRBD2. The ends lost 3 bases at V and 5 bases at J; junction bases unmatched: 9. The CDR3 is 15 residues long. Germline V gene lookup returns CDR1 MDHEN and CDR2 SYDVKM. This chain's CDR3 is CASSFGAGVGETQYF. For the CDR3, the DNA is TGTGCCAGCAGTTTCGGGGCGGGAGTAGGTGAGACCCAGTACTTC.